The sequence of this TCR beta chain was determined in a study of blood T cell repertoires in COVID-19. Whole-study context: The origin of the acute and convalescent COVID-19 samples was the United States, Italy and Spain.

CDR1 LGHDT and CDR2 YNNKEL come from the germline V gene (reference sequence). The V segment lost 4 bases and the J segment 3 bases; nucleotides outside the gene matches: 2. CDR3 length: 13 amino acids. Original processing methods: Reference gene primer amplification yielded estimated nucleated cell counts. Produced via immunoSEQ multiplex PCR; TCRdb's table is partial and in-frame only. Clone size and the V and J calls come from that table; the DNA yielded D and trimming. The repertoire holds 75,000 or so clones, with roughly 85% as singletons. The sequencing input was peripheral blood. The sequence was collected from a woman over 75 with acute or convalescent COVID-19. The chain recombines TRBV3-1 (or the pseudogene TRBV3-2) with TRBJ1-1; 7 bases map to TRBD1. CDR3 bases: TGTGCCAGCAGCCCGCAGGGGGACACTGAAGCTTTCTTT. It codes for CASSPQGDTEAFF.